This T cell receptor (beta chain) was captured by sequencing in a study of OX40 agonist ivuxolimab in advanced cancers. Turning to this clone: What it recognizes is unknown.

Assay used: immunoSEQ multiplex PCR; TCRdb lists only in-frame clones, some missing. The table shows about 82,000 clones, with 70% to 90% occurring only once. Germline loops: CDR1 SSHAT, CDR2 FNYEAQ (reference sequence). The CDR3 is made up of 15 amino acids. The trim removed 6 bases at V and 0 bases at J, leaving 5 bases unmatched. Study outcomes and limitations: Expanded clones were, on average, more numerous in CD8+ T cells than in CD4+. Both CD4+ and CD8+ T cell populations in blood had undergone clonal expansion by week 6 at 0.1 to 3.0 mg/kg.

The TCR sequence derives from an adult with an advanced solid tumor such as melanoma, head and neck, liver or kidney cancer. The V gene is TRBV7-7, the J gene TRBJ2-3; 8 bases are a match to TRBD2. The sample was CD4+ or CD8+ T cells sorted from blood, taken in a trial of the OX40 agonist ivuxolimab. CDR3 nucleotides: TGTGCCAGCAGTAGTAAGCGGGGGAGCACAGATACGCAGTATTTT. Its protein is CASSSKRGSTDTQYF.